Listed here are 20 T cell receptor beta chains from one sample, sequenced in a study of tumor-infiltrating lymphocytes in localized non-small cell lung cancer. Assay used: immunoSEQ multiplex PCR; TCRdb lists only in-frame clones, some missing. Seen here are approximately 13,000 clones, around 68% observed once, and the top ten hold less than 10%. Sequenced: lung tumor tissue. Every receptor here comes from a human donor with non-small cell lung cancer.

V and J are TRBV7-9 and TRBJ2-1, with 8 bases aligning to TRBD2. This CDR3 is built from 12 residues. Germline lookup yields CDR1 SEHNR and CDR2 FQNEAQ (reference sequence). V lost 5 bases to trimming and J lost 8 bases; unmatched junction nucleotides: 2. The chain's CDR3 is CASSPGRDEQFF. Written as DNA, the CDR3 is TGTGCCAGCAGCCCCGGGAGGGATGAGCAGTTCTTC.

A single count supports this clone. The chain is built from TRBV5-6 and TRBJ2-5; possible D gene TRBD2, 5 bases. The J call may be in error: the DNA end matches TRBJ2-7 better. The CDR3 runs 16 residues. Germline CDR1 SGHDT, CDR2 YYEEEE. CDR3 amino acids: CASSLGPGYNYYEQYF. CDR3 nucleotide sequence: TGTGCCAGCAGCTTAGGCCCGGGGTACAACTACTACGAGCAGTACTTC.

The chain couples TRBV29-1 to TRBJ2-7; 7 nucleotides agree with TRBD1. Germline V gene data show CDR1 as SQVTM and CDR2 as ANQGSEA. The CDR3 has 13 amino acids. Trimming at V came to 5 bases and at J to 0 bases, leaving 4 bases not matched to a gene. As DNA, the CDR3 is TGCAGCGTTCAGCAGGGGGACTCCTACGAGCAGTACTTC. It translates to CSVQQGDSYEQYF.

This chain uses TRBV4-3 with TRBJ1-1; D may be TRBD1 (5 bases). Germline V CDR1 and CDR2: LGHNA, YSLEER. There are 15 residues in the CDR3. V gave up 1 base and J gave up 1 base, with 10 bases separating them. As DNA, the CDR3 is TGCGCCAGCAGCCAAGGAGGGGCGGGGAACACTGAAGCTTTCTTT. This translates into CASSQGGAGNTEAFF.

This clone was detected a few times. This sequence joins TRBV4-1 and TRBJ1-3; 9 nucleotides line up with TRBD1. CDR1 is MGHRA, CDR2 YSYEKL, per germline. V lost 6 bases and J lost 2; bases outside the gene matches: 5. The CDR3 has 15 amino acids. DNA of the CDR3: TGCGCCAGCAGTCAACGACAGGGGGCTGGAAACACCATATATTTT. Translated, it gives CASSQRQGAGNTIYF.

The V call is TRBV6-5, the J call TRBJ1-1; D ambiguous. From germline, CDR1 is MNHEY and CDR2 SVGAGI. This CDR3 spans 15 amino acids. Between the trimmed V and J ends, which lost 6 bases and 0 bases, there was a span of 14 bases. CDR3 bases: TGTGCCAGCAGACCCTCCCGGCTAATGAACACTGAAGCTTTCTTT. Translated, it gives CASRPSRLMNTEAFF.

The J gene is TRBJ1-5, the V gene TRBV2; D is unclear. The CDR3 spans 14 residues. CDR1 and CDR2 (germline): SNHLY, FYNNEI. V lost 6 bases to trimming and J lost 0 bases, with 9 bases between them. Here the CDR3 DNA reads TGTGCCAGCAGCTTACAAGTTAGCAATCAGCCCCAGCATTTT. Amino acid sequence: CASSLQVSNQPQHF.

The V call is TRBV29-1, the J call TRBJ1-1; possible D gene TRBD1, 5 bases. The V gene's germline CDR1 is SQVTM and CDR2 ANQGSEA. This CDR3 is 14 amino acids long. The V and J ends lost 1 base and 6 bases respectively, with 15 bases between them. The CDR3 loop reads CSVEVAGRSAEAFF. In DNA form, the CDR3 reads TGCAGCGTTGAAGTCGCAGGGAGATCAGCTGAAGCTTTCTTT.

This clone was detected only a few times. The chain couples TRBV5-1 to TRBJ1-1; TRBD1 matches 7 bases. The trim removed 3 bases at V and 1 base at J, leaving 9 bases unmatched. This CDR3 region has 16 residues. The germline V gene has CDR1 SGHRS and CDR2 YFSETQ. The CDR3 DNA sequence: TGCGCCAGCAGCTCAACGACAGGGCTAAGGAACACTGAAGCTTTCTTT. This translates into CASSSTTGLRNTEAFF.

This clone came up a few times. The chain is built from TRBV27 and TRBJ1-6, with 7 bases identical to TRBD1. V trimming: 4 bases; J trimming: 7 bases; junction bases outside the gene matches: 4. Looked up from germline, CDR1 is MNHEY and CDR2 is SMNVEV (reference sequence). The CDR3 loop spans 14 amino acids. The CDR3 coding sequence is TGTGCCAGCAGTTACCGACAGGGCAATTCACCCCTCCACTTT. It encodes CASSYRQGNSPLHF.

This chain joins TRBV2 and TRBJ1-1; a weak D match, TRBD1 (6 bases). The ends were cut back, 4 bases at V and 6 bases at J, with 12 bases in the middle. Germline V gene lookup returns CDR1 SNHLY and CDR2 FYNNEI. CDR3 length: 13 amino acids. DNA for the CDR3: TGTGCCAGCAGTGGACCGGGGGCGGCTGAAGCTTTCTTT. Its translation is CASSGPGAAEAFF. Looking up the rest from reference TRBV2 and TRBJ1-1 gives the full variable domain: EPEVTQTPSHQVTQMGQEVILRCVPISNHLYFYWYRQILGQKVEFLVSFYNNEISEKSEIFDDQFSVERPDGSNFTLKIRSTKLEDSAMYFCASSGPGAAEAFFGQGTRLTVV.

The DNA for the CDR3 is TGTGCCATCAGTGATCGAGACGGGGGGGCACGTGAGACCCAGTACTTC. Its protein is CAISDRDGGARETQYF. The V and J genes are TRBV10-3 and TRBJ2-5; 8 nucleotides match TRBD2. Germline V gene data show CDR1 as ENHRY and CDR2 as SYGVKD. V lost 3 bases, J lost 5 bases, and 11 bases stayed unmatched. This CDR3 contains 16 residues.

The V and J genes are TRBV14 and TRBJ2-2, with TRBD2 matching 11 bases. CDR3 size: 17 residues. V was clipped by 0 bases and J by 7 bases; unmatched bases: 7. Germline CDR1 is SGHDN and CDR2 is FVKESK. The CDR3 sequence: CASSQERLAGFVGELFF. DNA for the CDR3: TGTGCCAGCAGCCAAGAAAGACTAGCGGGGTTTGTCGGGGAGCTGTTTTTT.

The chain couples TRBV7-6 to TRBJ1-1; 7 bases agree with TRBD1. Germline trimming cut 10 bases from V and 8 bases from J; bases unmatched to any gene: 13. There are 13 residues in the CDR3. Per germline, CDR1 SGHVS and CDR2 FNYEAQ. The CDR3: CATRSRDRPEAFF. The CDR3 DNA sequence: TGTGCCACCCGATCCCGGGACAGACCCGAAGCTTTCTTT.

The CDR3 spells CASSGQDEKLFF. DNA of the CDR3: TGTGCCAGCAGTGGCCAGGATGAAAAACTGTTTTTT. The V call is TRBV2, the J call TRBJ1-4; D remains unclear. The CDR3 has 12 residues. The V gene's germline CDR1 is SNHLY and CDR2 FYNNEI. Trimming removed 4 bases from V and 6 bases from J, with 6 bases in between.

By share of the sample, this clone is medium-sized. V gene TRBV4-1 combines with J gene TRBJ2-1, with 7 bases that match TRBD1. Germline loops: CDR1 MGHRA, CDR2 YSYEKL. The CDR3 spans 12 residues. V shed 6 bases, J shed 9 bases, and the junction held 5 bases outside the gene matches. DNA of the CDR3: TGCGCCAGCAGTAACAGGGGTGGTGAGCAGTTCTTC. It yields the protein CASSNRGGEQFF.

In this sample, this clone is large (0.1 to 1%). The gene calls are TRBV7-8 and TRBJ1-2; 8 bases fit TRBD1. The CDR3 sequence is 17 residues long. Germline assignment: CDR1 SGHVS and CDR2 FQNEAQ. V lost 1 base and J lost 3; bases outside the gene matches: 10. For the CDR3, the DNA is TGTGCCAGCAGCTTAGTTCCGGCAGGGGGCGCCGACTATGGCTACACCTTC. Its protein product is CASSLVPAGGADYGYTF.

The chain recombines TRBV6-5 with TRBJ1-6, with D possibly TRBD1 on 5 matching bases. The CDR3 length is 14 residues. Trimming pared 7 bases from V and 4 bases from J, leaving 11 bases between. Germline V gives CDR1 MNHEY, CDR2 SVGAGI. This CDR3 is CASKTQAYNSPLHF. The CDR3 DNA reads as TGTGCCAGCAAGACACAGGCTTATAATTCACCCCTCCACTTT.

This clone is medium-sized. The V gene is TRBV9, the J gene TRBJ2-7; D is tentatively TRBD1 or TRBD2 (5 bases each). Germline CDR1 and CDR2: SGDLS and YYNGEE. The CDR3 sequence is 13 residues long. V dropped 4 bases and J dropped 3 bases, with 11 bases sitting between them. The DNA of the CDR3 is TGTGCCAGCAGCACCCGGGACCACTACGAGCAGTACTTC. It encodes CASSTRDHYEQYF.

V gene TRBV7-2 combines with J gene TRBJ2-2, with TRBD1 matching 10 bases. The germline gives CDR1 SGHTA, CDR2 FQGNSA. The CDR3 has 14 amino acids. V lost 3 bases and J lost 8; bases outside the gene matches: 3. This chain's CDR3 is CASSFGQGEGELFF. CDR3 nucleotide sequence: TGTGCCAGCAGCTTCGGACAGGGGGAAGGGGAGCTGTTTTTT.